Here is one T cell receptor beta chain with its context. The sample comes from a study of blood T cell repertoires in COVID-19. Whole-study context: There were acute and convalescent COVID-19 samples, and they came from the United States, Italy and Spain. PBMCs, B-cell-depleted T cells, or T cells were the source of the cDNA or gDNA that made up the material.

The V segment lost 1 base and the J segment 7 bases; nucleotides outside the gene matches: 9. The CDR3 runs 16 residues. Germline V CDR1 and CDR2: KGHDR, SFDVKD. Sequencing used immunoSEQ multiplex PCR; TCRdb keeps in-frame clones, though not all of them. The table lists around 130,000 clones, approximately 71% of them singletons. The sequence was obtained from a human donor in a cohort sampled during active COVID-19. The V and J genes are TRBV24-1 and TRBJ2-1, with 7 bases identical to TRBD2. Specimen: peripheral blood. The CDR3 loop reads CATSDFRAGDRNEQFF. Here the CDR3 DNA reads TGTGCCACCAGTGATTTTCGGGCGGGAGACCGGAATGAGCAGTTCTTC.